Listed below are T cell receptor beta chains from one sample, sequenced in a study of T-cell memory formation after mild COVID-19. A single record per CDR3 protein comes from TCRdb applying MiXCR to the 5' RACE reads. The table records about 470,000 distinct CDR3 sequences, around 25% of them present only once. What was sequenced was PBMCs or a T cell subset sorted from them (not recorded which). The receptors were sampled from an adult woman who had mild COVID-19 (a few samples of this study predate the infection). Cell type and time point are not known. Each CDR3 is given with its conserved first and last residue. Fields, in order: V gene, clone size, D gene, J gene, CDR3 protein, CDR3 DNA. The D gene is left open where the match is weak. Expanded clones are given a class, and other clones once, few, many or no size at all.

v_gene: TRBV15
abundance: -
d_gene: -
j_gene: TRBJ1-6
CDR3aa: CATSRSGPNSPLHF
CDR3nt: TGTGCCACCAGCAGATCTGGGCCGAATTCACCCCTCCACTTT

v_gene: TRBV4-2
abundance: few
d_gene: TRBD2
j_gene: TRBJ2-3
CDR3aa: CASSQALAGGTDTQYF
CDR3nt: TGTGCCAGCAGCCAAGCACTAGCGGGGGGTACAGATACGCAGTATTTT

v_gene: TRBV5-1
abundance: few
d_gene: -
j_gene: TRBJ2-1
CDR3aa: CASSLDPEFNEQFF
CDR3nt: TGCGCCAGCAGCTTAGACCCGGAGTTCAATGAGCAGTTCTTC

v_gene: TRBV6-2/TRBV6-3
abundance: few
d_gene: -
j_gene: TRBJ2-7
CDR3aa: CASSYSQTYEQYF
CDR3nt: TGTGCCAGCAGTTACTCCCAGACCTACGAGCAGTACTTC

v_gene: TRBV7-2
abundance: once
d_gene: TRBD2
j_gene: TRBJ2-3
CDR3aa: CASERDRDTQYF
CDR3nt: TGTGCCAGCGAGCGGGATAGAGATACGCAGTATTTT

v_gene: TRBV25-1
abundance: few
d_gene: -
j_gene: TRBJ2-3
CDR3aa: CASSEGGRITDTQYF
CDR3nt: TGTGCCAGCAGTGAAGGGGGACGAATCACAGATACGCAGTATTTT

v_gene: TRBV11-2
abundance: -
d_gene: TRBD1
j_gene: TRBJ1-1
CDR3aa: CASSFPALLQGDTEAFF
CDR3nt: TGTGCCAGCAGCTTCCCCGCACTATTGCAGGGGGACACTGAAGCTTTCTTT

v_gene: TRBV12-3/TRBV12-4
abundance: few
d_gene: -
j_gene: TRBJ1-2
CDR3aa: CASGSGARGYGYTF
CDR3nt: TGTGCCAGCGGATCAGGGGCCAGGGGCTATGGCTACACCTTC

v_gene: TRBV3-1
abundance: few
d_gene: TRBD2
j_gene: TRBJ2-3
CDR3aa: CASSQDPGGGADSDTQYF
CDR3nt: TGTGCCAGCAGCCAAGATCCGGGCGGGGGGGCAGATTCGGATACGCAGTATTTT

v_gene: TRBV5-1
abundance: -
d_gene: TRBD1
j_gene: TRBJ1-2
CDR3aa: CASSLGRTGDATNYGYTF
CDR3nt: TGCGCCAGCAGCTTAGGGAGGACAGGGGACGCGACTAACTATGGCTACACCTTC

v_gene: TRBV4-1
abundance: few
d_gene: -
j_gene: TRBJ2-7
CDR3aa: CASSRQVGGSYEQYF
CDR3nt: TGCGCCAGCAGCCGACAGGTGGGGGGCTCCTACGAGCAGTACTTC

v_gene: TRBV5-6
abundance: few
d_gene: -
j_gene: TRBJ1-5
CDR3aa: CASSPGGIGAQHF
CDR3nt: TGTGCCAGCAGCCCAGGCGGGATAGGGGCCCAGCATTTT

v_gene: TRBV12-3/TRBV12-4
abundance: few
d_gene: -
j_gene: TRBJ1-2
CDR3aa: CASSQDPMYGYTF
CDR3nt: TGTGCCAGCAGCCAGGACCCCATGTATGGCTACACCTTC

v_gene: TRBV5-1
abundance: -
d_gene: TRBD1
j_gene: TRBJ2-1
CDR3aa: CASSSTGEPSNEQFF
CDR3nt: TGCGCCAGCAGCTCTACAGGGGAGCCGAGCAATGAGCAGTTCTTC

v_gene: TRBV12-3/TRBV12-4
abundance: few
d_gene: TRBD2
j_gene: TRBJ2-3
CDR3aa: CASGRQGLAGDTDTQYF
CDR3nt: TGTGCCAGCGGACGACAGGGCCTAGCGGGGGACACAGATACGCAGTATTTT

v_gene: TRBV12-3/TRBV12-4
abundance: few
d_gene: TRBD2
j_gene: TRBJ2-7
CDR3aa: CASSLGLAGGIHEQYF
CDR3nt: TGTGCCAGCAGTTTAGGGCTAGCGGGGGGGATCCACGAGCAGTACTTC

v_gene: TRBV7-8
abundance: -
d_gene: TRBD2
j_gene: TRBJ2-1
CDR3aa: CASNRLAGHSYNEQFF
CDR3nt: TGTGCCAGCAATCGGCTAGCGGGTCACTCCTACAATGAGCAGTTCTTC

v_gene: TRBV12-3/TRBV12-4
abundance: -
d_gene: -
j_gene: TRBJ1-1
CDR3aa: CASSRGFGTEAFF
CDR3nt: TGTGCCAGCAGTAGGGGATTCGGGACTGAAGCTTTCTTT

v_gene: TRBV5-1
abundance: -
d_gene: TRBD2
j_gene: TRBJ2-5
CDR3aa: CASSFGTSGTKTQYF
CDR3nt: TGCGCCAGCAGCTTCGGGACTAGCGGTACGAAGACCCAGTACTTC

v_gene: TRBV7-2
abundance: many
d_gene: -
j_gene: TRBJ2-5
CDR3aa: CASSPLRSKTQYF
CDR3nt: TGTGCCAGCAGCCCTCTCCGCAGTAAGACCCAGTACTTC

v_gene: TRBV12-3/TRBV12-4
abundance: -
d_gene: TRBD1
j_gene: TRBJ2-1
CDR3aa: CASRSGQQPYNEQFF
CDR3nt: TGTGCCAGCAGGTCGGGACAGCAACCGTACAATGAGCAGTTCTTC

v_gene: TRBV27
abundance: few
d_gene: -
j_gene: TRBJ2-5
CDR3aa: CASISRTGGGQTQYF
CDR3nt: TGTGCCAGCATATCTAGGACGGGGGGCGGGCAGACCCAGTACTTC